This TCR beta chain is from a study of T-cell reconstitution after alpha-beta-depleted transplantation in children. Preparing the TCRbeta library involved the use of unique molecular identifiers. Using its own MiXCR run on the PCR reads, TCRdb lists one record per CDR3 protein. The data show some 520,000 distinct CDR3 sequences, approximately 29% seen once. This CDR3 is 12 amino acids long. Trimming pared 3 bases from V and 6 bases from J, leaving 8 bases between. The germline CDR1 and CDR2 sequences are SGHTA and FQGNSA. The sequenced sample was PBMCs from the stem cell graft donor, obtained from the stem cell graft. The receptor was derived from a human donor who donated a stem cell graft to a child with aplastic anemia. This chain joins TRBV7-2 and TRBJ1-1, with unresolved D. The CDR3 protein is CASSFNVPEAFF. The DNA of the CDR3 is TGTGCCAGCAGCTTTAATGTCCCTGAAGCTTTCTTT.